Sequencing of this TCR beta chain was carried out in a study of blood T cell repertoires in COVID-19 (dated by TCRdb to about 2020). As for the study more broadly: Collaborator samples came from the United States, Italy and Spain and covered acute and convalescent phases of COVID-19. Sample metadata almost always included a de-identified subject ID, COVID-19 status, age in years and sex. The dataset comprised deeply sampled blood TCRbeta repertoires from subjects exposed to, actively infected with, or recovered from COVID-19. Samples came from the ongoing ImmuneRACE study (first 160 participants) plus 1,254 subjects from 6 global collaborators. Where HLA class I and class II types were available, the types were taken from metadata supplied by the sample provider, not from assay-based typing. The prospective study material was composed of cDNA or gDNA derived from T cells, B-cell-depleted T cells, or PBMCs. The repertoires were released in a freely available public database intended as a resource for research on the immune response to SARS-CoV-2. The full study reports these points: The quantity of clinical and demographic metadata differed by source and by participant and was supplied without curation.

Measured from the cysteine to the phenylalanine, the CDR3 is 11 residues long. Left in the record is the CDR3 DNA by itself, 33 bases read in frame from the first base. V and J lose 5 bases and 2 bases, and a span of 3 bases separates them. The germline V gene sets CDR1 to SGHTA and CDR2 to FQGNSA. TCRbeta CDR3 regions were amplified from genomic DNA by means of the immunoSEQ Assay, a bias-controlled multiplex PCR. On the study's bioinformatics: Within the assay, amplification of reference gene primers was used to estimate how many nucleated cells each sample contained. To quantify the absolute abundance of each unique TCRbeta CDR3 rearrangement, sequence reads were collapsed and filtered. For each sample, productive Simpson clonality was calculated by taking the square root of Simpson's diversity index across productive rearrangements. TCRdb took this table from immuneACCESS and kept in-frame rearrangements with V and J called. Such tables lack part of the clones; where checked against another copy, unresolved V genes explain under half of the gap, and the rest is unexplained. The D gene and trimming were derived from the DNA, and the V and J assignments and clone size from that table. Within this sample are fewer than 350,000 clones, with more than 75% of them counted one time only. The ten largest clonotypes hold 2% to 2.5% of the sample.

Participants in the prospective study were enrolled through a virtual design, were aged roughly 18 to 100 years, and lived in fewer than 30 United States geographic areas. To assign participants to cohorts, the prospective study relied on clinical history that participants themselves reported in a screening survey and a study questionnaire. In the prospective study, whole blood, serum and a nasopharyngeal or oropharyngeal swab were collected from each participant by mobile phlebotomists. Over a 2-month period, participants in the prospective study had the option of providing additional blood draws and questionnaires. Before DNA extraction, prospective study blood samples were shipped either frozen or at room temperature. With respect to this clone: It has no known antigen specificity. It has no much larger one-base neighbor in the sample; base qualities were not kept.

This TCR came from a woman aged 40 to 50 with acute COVID-19. The chain employs TRBV7-2 and TRBJ1-1; no D segment can be confidently identified. The sequencing sample was made of PBMCs or T cells enriched from blood (not recorded which). The DNA sequence is as follows: TGTGCCAGCAGCCAAAACACTGAAGCTTTCTTT. The resulting protein is CASSQNTEAFF.